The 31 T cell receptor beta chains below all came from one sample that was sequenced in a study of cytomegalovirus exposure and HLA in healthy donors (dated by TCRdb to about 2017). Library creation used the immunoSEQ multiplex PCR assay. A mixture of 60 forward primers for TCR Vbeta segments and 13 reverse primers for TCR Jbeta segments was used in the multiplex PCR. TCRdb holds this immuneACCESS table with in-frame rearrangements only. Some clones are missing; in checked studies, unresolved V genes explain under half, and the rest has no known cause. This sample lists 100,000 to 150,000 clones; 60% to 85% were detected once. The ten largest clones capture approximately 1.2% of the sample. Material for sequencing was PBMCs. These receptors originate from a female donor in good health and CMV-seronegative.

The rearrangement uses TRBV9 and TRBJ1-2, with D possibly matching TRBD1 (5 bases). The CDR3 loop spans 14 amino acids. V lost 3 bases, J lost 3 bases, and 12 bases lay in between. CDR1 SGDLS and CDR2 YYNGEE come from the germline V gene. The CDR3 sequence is CASSARGPYYGYTF. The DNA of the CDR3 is TGTGCCAGCAGCGCAAGGGGTCCCTACTATGGCTACACCTTC.

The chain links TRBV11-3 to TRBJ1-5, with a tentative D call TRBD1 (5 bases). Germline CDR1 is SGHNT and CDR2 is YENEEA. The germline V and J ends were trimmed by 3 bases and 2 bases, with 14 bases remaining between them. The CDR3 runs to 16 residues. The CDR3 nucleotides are TGTGCCAGCAGCTTCGGCAGGGCATGGGGCAATCAGCCCCAGCATTTT. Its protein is CASSFGRAWGNQPQHF.

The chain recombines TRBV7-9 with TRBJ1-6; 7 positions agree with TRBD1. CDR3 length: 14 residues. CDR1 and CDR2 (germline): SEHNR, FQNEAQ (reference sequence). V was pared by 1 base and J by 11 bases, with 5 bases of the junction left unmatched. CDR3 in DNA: TGTGCCAGCAGCTTAGATAGCAGGGGGGCACCCCTCCACTTT. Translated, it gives CASSLDSRGAPLHF.

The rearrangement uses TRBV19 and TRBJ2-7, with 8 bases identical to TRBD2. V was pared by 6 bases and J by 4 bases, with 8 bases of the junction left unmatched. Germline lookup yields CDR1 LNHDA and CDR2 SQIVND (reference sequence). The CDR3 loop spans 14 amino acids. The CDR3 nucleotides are TGTGCCAGTAGCTCGGGACTAGACGTTTACGAGCAGTACTTC. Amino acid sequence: CASSSGLDVYEQYF.

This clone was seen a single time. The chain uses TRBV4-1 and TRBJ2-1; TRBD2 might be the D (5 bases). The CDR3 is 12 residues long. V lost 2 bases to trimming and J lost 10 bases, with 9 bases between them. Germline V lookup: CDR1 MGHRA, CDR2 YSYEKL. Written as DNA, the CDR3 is TGCGCCAGCAGCCAAACTAGGTGGGAGCAGTTCTTC. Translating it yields CASSQTRWEQFF.

The DNA for the CDR3 is TGTGCCAGCACCCCGGCAGGGGCCTATGGCTACACCTTC. It yields the protein CASTPAGAYGYTF. The chain employs TRBV5-6 and TRBJ1-2; a possible D gene is TRBD1 (6 bases). This CDR3 region has 13 residues. Trimming pared 6 bases from V and 4 bases from J, leaving 13 bases between. CDR1 and CDR2 from the germline V gene are SGHDT and YYEEEE. Using reference TRBV5-6 and TRBJ1-2 for the parts outside the CDR3, the full variable domain is DAGVTQSPTHLIKTRGQQVTLRCSPKSGHDTVSWYQQALGQGPQFIFQYYEEEERQRGNFPDRFSGHQFPNYSSELNVNALLLGDSALYLCASTPAGAYGYTFGSGTRLTVV.

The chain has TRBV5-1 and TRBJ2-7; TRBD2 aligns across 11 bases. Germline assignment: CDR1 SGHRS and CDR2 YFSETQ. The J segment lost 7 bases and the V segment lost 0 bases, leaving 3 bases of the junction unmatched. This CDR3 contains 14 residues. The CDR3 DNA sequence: TGCGCCAGCAGCTTGGTAGCGGGAGGGGGGGAGCAGTACTTC. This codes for CASSLVAGGGEQYF.

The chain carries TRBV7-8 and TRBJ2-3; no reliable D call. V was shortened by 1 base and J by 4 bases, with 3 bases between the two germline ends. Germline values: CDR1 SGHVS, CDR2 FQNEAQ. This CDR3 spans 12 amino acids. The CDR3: CASSLGADTQYF. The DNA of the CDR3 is TGTGCCAGCAGCTTAGGAGCAGATACGCAGTATTTT.

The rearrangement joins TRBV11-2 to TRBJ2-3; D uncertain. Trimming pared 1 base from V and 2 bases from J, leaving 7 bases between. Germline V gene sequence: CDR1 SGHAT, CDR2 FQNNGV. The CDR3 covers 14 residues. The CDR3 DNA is TGTGCCAGCAGCTTAGCACAGTACACAGATACGCAGTATTTT. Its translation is CASSLAQYTDTQYF.

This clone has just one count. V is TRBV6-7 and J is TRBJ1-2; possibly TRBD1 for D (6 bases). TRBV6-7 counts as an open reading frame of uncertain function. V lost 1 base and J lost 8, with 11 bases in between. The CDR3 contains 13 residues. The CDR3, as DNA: TGTGCCAGCAGTTACTACAGGGCGAGGGGCTACACCTTC. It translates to CASSYYRARGYTF.

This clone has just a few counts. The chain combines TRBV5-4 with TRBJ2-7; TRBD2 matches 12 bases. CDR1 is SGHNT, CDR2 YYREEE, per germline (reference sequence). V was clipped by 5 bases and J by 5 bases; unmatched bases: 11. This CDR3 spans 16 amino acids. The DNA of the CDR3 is TGTGCCAGCAGTTCCCGGACTAGCGGGATTATCAACGAGCAGTACTTC. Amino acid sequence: CASSSRTSGIINEQYF.

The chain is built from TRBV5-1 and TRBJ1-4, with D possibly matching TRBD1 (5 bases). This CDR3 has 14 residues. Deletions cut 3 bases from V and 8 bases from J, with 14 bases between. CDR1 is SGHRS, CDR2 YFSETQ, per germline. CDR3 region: CASSSGVWREKLFF. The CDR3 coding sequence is TGCGCCAGCAGCTCGGGGGTTTGGAGAGAAAAACTGTTTTTT.

The CDR3 nucleotides are TGTGCCAGTAGTATTCAGGACAGGGCCGGTGAGCAGTTCTTC. Protein: CASSIQDRAGEQFF. The rearrangement joins TRBV19 to TRBJ2-1; 8 nucleotides agree with TRBD1. Germline CDR1 LNHDA, CDR2 SQIVND (reference sequence). The CDR3 spans 14 residues. J gave up 9 bases and V 3 bases, and 7 bases lay outside the gene matches.

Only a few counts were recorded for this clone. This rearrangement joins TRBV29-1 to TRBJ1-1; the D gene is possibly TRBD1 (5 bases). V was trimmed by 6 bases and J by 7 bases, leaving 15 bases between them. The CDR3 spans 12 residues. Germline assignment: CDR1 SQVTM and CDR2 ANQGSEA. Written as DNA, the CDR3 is TGCAGCGTCACTTGGGGCAGTCTTGAAGCTTTCTTT. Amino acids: CSVTWGSLEAFF.

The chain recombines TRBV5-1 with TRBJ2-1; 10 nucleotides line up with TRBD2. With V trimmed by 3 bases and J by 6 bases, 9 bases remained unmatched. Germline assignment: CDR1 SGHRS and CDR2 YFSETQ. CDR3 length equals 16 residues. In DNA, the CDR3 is TGCGCCAGCAGCTACTTAACTAGCGGGAAAGTCAATGAGCAGTTCTTC. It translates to CASSYLTSGKVNEQFF.

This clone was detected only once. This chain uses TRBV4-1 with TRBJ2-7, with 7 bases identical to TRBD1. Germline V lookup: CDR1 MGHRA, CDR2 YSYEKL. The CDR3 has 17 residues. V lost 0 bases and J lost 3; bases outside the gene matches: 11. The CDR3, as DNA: TGCGCCAGCAGCCAAGAGGCGACAGGGCCCGTGGGCTACGAGCAGTACTTC. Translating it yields CASSQEATGPVGYEQYF.

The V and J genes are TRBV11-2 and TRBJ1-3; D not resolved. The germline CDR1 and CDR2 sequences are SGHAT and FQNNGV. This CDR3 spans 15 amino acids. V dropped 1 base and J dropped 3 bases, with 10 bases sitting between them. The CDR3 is CASSLGSGRGNTIYF. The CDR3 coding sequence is TGTGCCAGCAGCTTAGGTAGCGGTCGTGGAAACACCATATATTTT.

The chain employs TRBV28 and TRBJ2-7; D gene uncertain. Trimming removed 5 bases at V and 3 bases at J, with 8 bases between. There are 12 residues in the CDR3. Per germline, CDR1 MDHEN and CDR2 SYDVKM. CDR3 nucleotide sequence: TGTGCCAGCAGTGAACACAGCTACGAGCAGTACTTC. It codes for CASSEHSYEQYF. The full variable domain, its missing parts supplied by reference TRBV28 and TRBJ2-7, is DVKVTQSSRYLVKRTGEKVFLECVQDMDHENMFWYRQDPGLGLRLIYFSYDVKMKEKGDIPEGYSVSREKKERFSLILESASTNQTSMYLCASSEHSYEQYFGPGTRLTVT.

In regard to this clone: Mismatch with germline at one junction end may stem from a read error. In DNA, the CDR3 is TGTGCCAGCTCATCAACAGGAGACTCTGGAAGCACCATATATTTT. Encoded protein: CASSSTGDSGSTIYF. This rearrangement joins TRBV18 to TRBJ1-3; perhaps TRBD1 as D (5 bases). Germline V gene data show CDR1 as KGHSH and CDR2 as LQKENI. The CDR3 contains 15 residues.

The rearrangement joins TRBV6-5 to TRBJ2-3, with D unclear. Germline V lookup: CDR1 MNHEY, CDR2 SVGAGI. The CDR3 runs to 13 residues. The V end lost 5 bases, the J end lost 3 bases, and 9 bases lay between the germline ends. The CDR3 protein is CASSPRLTDTQYF. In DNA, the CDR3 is TGTGCCAGCAGTCCGCGACTTACAGATACGCAGTATTTT.

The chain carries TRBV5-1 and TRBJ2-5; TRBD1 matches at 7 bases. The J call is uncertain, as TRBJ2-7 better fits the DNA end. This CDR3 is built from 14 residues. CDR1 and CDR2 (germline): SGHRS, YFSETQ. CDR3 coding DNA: TGCGCCAGCAGCTGGGACAGTTCCATCTACGAGCAGTACTTC. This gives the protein CASSWDSSIYEQYF.

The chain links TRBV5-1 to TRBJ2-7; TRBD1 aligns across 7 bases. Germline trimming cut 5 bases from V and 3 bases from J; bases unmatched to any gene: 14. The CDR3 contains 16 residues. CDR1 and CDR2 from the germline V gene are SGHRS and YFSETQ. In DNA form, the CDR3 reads TGCGCCAGCAGACAACACCGGGACAGCAACATCTACGAGCAGTACTTC. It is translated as CASRQHRDSNIYEQYF.

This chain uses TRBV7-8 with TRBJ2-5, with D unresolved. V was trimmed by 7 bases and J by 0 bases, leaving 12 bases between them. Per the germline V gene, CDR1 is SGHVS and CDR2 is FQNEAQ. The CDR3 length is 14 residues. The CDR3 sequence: CASINLLYQETQYF. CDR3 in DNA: TGTGCCAGCATAAATTTACTGTACCAAGAGACCCAGTACTTC.

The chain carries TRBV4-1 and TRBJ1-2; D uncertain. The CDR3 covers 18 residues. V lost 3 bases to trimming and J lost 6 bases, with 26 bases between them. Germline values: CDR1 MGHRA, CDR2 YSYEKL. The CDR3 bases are TGCGCCAGCAGCCAGACTACCGGGCCCGAATCCTTGGCGCATGGCTACACCTTC. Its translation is CASSQTTGPESLAHGYTF.

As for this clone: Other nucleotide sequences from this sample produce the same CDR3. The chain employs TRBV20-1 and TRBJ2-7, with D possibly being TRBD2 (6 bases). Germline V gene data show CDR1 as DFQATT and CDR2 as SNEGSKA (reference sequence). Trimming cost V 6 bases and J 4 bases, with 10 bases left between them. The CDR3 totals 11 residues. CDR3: CSATGDYEQYF. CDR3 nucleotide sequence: TGCAGTGCAACGGGGGATTACGAGCAGTACTTC.

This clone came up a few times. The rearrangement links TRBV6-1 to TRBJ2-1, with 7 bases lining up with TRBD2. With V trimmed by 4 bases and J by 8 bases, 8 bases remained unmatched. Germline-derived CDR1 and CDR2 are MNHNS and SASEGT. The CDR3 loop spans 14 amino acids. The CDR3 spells CASSVWRELDEQFF. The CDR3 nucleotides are TGTGCCAGCAGTGTCTGGCGGGAGCTAGATGAGCAGTTCTTC.

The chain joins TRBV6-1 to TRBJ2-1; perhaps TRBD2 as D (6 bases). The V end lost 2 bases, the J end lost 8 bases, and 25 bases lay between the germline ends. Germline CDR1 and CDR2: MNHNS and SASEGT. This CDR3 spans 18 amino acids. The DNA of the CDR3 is TGTGCCAGCAGTGAAATCCCTCGGGCTAGCGCCCGTATAGATGAGCAGTTCTTC. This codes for CASSEIPRASARIDEQFF.

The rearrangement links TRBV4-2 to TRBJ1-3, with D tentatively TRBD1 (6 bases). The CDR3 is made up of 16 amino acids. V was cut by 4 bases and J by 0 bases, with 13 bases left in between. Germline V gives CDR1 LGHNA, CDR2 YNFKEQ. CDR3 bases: TGTGCCAGCAGCCTCAGGACAGCCGACTCTGGAAACACCATATATTTT. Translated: CASSLRTADSGNTIYF.

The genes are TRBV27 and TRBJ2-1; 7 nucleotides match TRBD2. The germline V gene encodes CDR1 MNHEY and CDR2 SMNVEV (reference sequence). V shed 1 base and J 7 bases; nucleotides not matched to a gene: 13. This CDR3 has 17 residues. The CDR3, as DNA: TGTGCCAGCAGTTTATTGCCGGGAGGATCTCGTTGGAATGAGCAGTTCTTC. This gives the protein CASSLLPGGSRWNEQFF.

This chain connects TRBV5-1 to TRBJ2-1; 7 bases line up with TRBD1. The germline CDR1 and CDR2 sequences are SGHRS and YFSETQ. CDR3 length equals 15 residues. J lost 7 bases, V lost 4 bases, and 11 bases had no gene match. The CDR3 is CASSEPDRVGNEQFF. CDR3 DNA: TGCGCCAGCAGCGAACCTGACAGGGTTGGAAATGAGCAGTTCTTC.

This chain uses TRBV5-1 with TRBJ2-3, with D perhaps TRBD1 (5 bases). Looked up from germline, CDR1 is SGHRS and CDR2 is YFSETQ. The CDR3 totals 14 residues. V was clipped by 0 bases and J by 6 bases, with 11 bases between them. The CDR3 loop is CASSLAYPGDTQYF. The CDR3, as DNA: TGCGCCAGCAGCTTGGCCTATCCAGGGGATACGCAGTATTTT.